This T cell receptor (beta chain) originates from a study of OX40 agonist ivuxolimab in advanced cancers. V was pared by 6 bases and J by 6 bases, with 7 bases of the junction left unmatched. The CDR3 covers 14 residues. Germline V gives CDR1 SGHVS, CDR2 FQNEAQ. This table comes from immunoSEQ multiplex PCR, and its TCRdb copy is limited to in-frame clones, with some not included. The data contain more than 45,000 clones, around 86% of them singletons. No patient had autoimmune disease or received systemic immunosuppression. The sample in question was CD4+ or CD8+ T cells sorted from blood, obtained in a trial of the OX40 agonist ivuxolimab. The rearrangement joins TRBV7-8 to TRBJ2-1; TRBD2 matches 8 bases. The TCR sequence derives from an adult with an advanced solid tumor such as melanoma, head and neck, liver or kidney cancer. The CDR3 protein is CASSRGGFVNEQFF. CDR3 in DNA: TGTGCCAGCAGTCGGGGGGGCTTTGTCAATGAGCAGTTCTTC.